A single sample gave rise to the 21 T cell receptor beta chains below, sequenced in a study of blood T cell repertoires in COVID-19. Assay used: immunoSEQ multiplex PCR; TCRdb lists only in-frame clones, some missing. The sample includes about 170,000 clones, 90% to 95% of them seen just once. Sequenced input: peripheral blood. These TCRs come from a woman in her 50s with acute or convalescent COVID-19.

This chain joins TRBV5-1 and TRBJ2-3, with a possible D match to TRBD2 (6 bases). Between the trimmed V and J ends, which lost 6 bases and 3 bases, there was a span of 14 bases. The V gene's germline CDR1 is SGHRS and CDR2 YFSETQ. The CDR3 is 14 residues long. The CDR3 nucleotides are TGCGCCAGCACCTTTGGGGCGGGGACAGATACGCAGTATTTT. It codes for CASTFGAGTDTQYF.

The CDR3 loop is CASSPNTGGSYEQYF. CDR3 DNA sequence: TGCGCCAGCAGCCCAAACACAGGGGGTTCCTACGAGCAGTACTTC. This chain connects TRBV5-1 to TRBJ2-7; TRBD1 agrees at 8 bases. Germline V gene data show CDR1 as SGHRS and CDR2 as YFSETQ. Trimming cost V 4 bases and J 1 base; bases outside gene matches: 7. The CDR3 is 15 amino acids. Full variable domain (rest looked up from reference TRBV5-1 and TRBJ2-7): KAGVTQTPRYLIKTRGQQVTLSCSPISGHRSVSWYQQTPGQGLQFLFEYFSETQRNKGNFPGRFSGRQFSNSRSEMNVSTLELGDSALYLCASSPNTGGSYEQYFGPGTRLTVT.

The rearrangement uses TRBV4-1 and TRBJ2-7, with TRBD2 matching 12 bases. V lost 8 bases to trimming and J lost 4 bases; unmatched junction nucleotides: 6. This CDR3 has 14 amino acids. Germline V gene sequence: CDR1 MGHRA, CDR2 YSYEKL. The CDR3 sequence is CASARLAGVYEQYF. The CDR3 DNA reads as TGCGCCAGCGCCAGACTAGCGGGAGTGTACGAGCAGTACTTC.

The table lists this clone with a count of one. The chain couples TRBV7-9 to TRBJ1-5; 9 nucleotides line up with TRBD1. The junction had 2 bases not matched to a gene; V was cut back by 4 bases and J by 4 bases. CDR3 size: 14 residues. CDR1 SEHNR and CDR2 FQNEAQ come from the germline V gene (reference sequence). The CDR3 DNA reads TGTGCCAGCAGCTGGACAGGGGTTAATCAGCCCCAGCATTTT. Its protein product is CASSWTGVNQPQHF.

Points on this clone: In the same sample, other DNA sequences code for this CDR3. The chain links TRBV19 to TRBJ1-5; no firm D call. The V and J ends lost 4 bases and 3 bases respectively, with 7 bases between them. The CDR3 runs 13 residues. Germline CDR1 and CDR2: LNHDA and SQIVND (reference sequence). The CDR3 sequence is CASSTSSNQPQHF. DNA for the CDR3: TGTGCCAGTAGTACCAGTTCCAATCAGCCCCAGCATTTT.

The DNA of the CDR3 is TGTGCCAGCAGCCGACAGCAAGAGACCCAGTACTTC. Residues: CASSRQQETQYF. The chain recombines TRBV3-1 (or the pseudogene TRBV3-2) with TRBJ2-5; weak D call: TRBD1 (5 bases). Trimming pared 4 bases from V and 2 bases from J, leaving 5 bases between. Germline-derived CDR1 and CDR2 are LGHDT and YNNKEL (reference sequence). The CDR3 extends over 12 amino acids.

This clone appeared a single time. The chain is built from TRBV18 and TRBJ2-7; tentatively, D is TRBD2 (6 bases). The CDR3 consists of 16 residues. Germline V lookup: CDR1 KGHSH, CDR2 LQKENI. Trimming shortened V by 4 bases and J by 0 bases, and 16 bases separated the two germline ends. CDR3 amino acids: CASSQSNSGLSYEQYF. The CDR3 nucleotides are TGTGCCAGCTCACAGTCGAATAGCGGCCTCTCCTACGAGCAGTACTTC.

This clone has only one observation. This chain connects TRBV6-5 to TRBJ2-7; D is perhaps TRBD1 (5 bases). The CDR3 runs to 10 residues. The germline gives CDR1 MNHEY, CDR2 SVGAGI. With 10 bases removed from V and 3 bases from J, the gap between germline ends came to 7 bases. In DNA, the CDR3 is TGTGCCACAACAGGCTACGAGCAGTACTTC. Its translation: CATTGYEQYF.

For the CDR3, the DNA is TGTGCCAGCAGTTATTCAGAAAGGGGAACTGAAGCTTTCTTT. Encoded protein: CASSYSERGTEAFF. V is TRBV6-9 and J is TRBJ1-1; D is possibly TRBD1 (5 bases). The V gene's germline CDR1 is MNHGY and CDR2 SVAAGI. Trimming stripped 0 bases from V and 5 bases from J, with 10 bases between. The CDR3 has 14 amino acids.

This rearrangement joins TRBV5-1 to TRBJ2-7; D perhaps matches TRBD2 (6 bases). V was clipped by 4 bases and J by 4 bases, with 15 bases between them. This CDR3 comprises 14 residues. Germline V gene sequence: CDR1 SGHRS, CDR2 YFSETQ. The chain's CDR3 is CASSGSGRTYEQYF. The DNA of the CDR3 is TGCGCCAGCAGCGGCTCCGGGAGAACTTACGAGCAGTACTTC. Full variable domain (rest looked up from reference TRBV5-1 and TRBJ2-7): KAGVTQTPRYLIKTRGQQVTLSCSPISGHRSVSWYQQTPGQGLQFLFEYFSETQRNKGNFPGRFSGRQFSNSRSEMNVSTLELGDSALYLCASSGSGRTYEQYFGPGTRLTVT.

The rearrangement joins TRBV24-1 to TRBJ2-5; 8 positions match TRBD2. CDR1 is KGHDR, CDR2 SFDVKD, per germline. The CDR3 extends over 15 amino acids. Losses at the gene ends were 4 bases for V and 6 bases for J; bases not matched to a gene: 9. The CDR3 nucleotides are TGTGCCACCAGTGACTCCGGGAGTAGCGGGAAGACCCAGTACTTC. It codes for CATSDSGSSGKTQYF.

A single count supports this clone. The chain carries TRBV4-1 and TRBJ1-2; the D is unclear. Trimming removed 4 bases at V and 6 bases at J, with 6 bases between. The CDR3 consists of 11 residues. Germline assignment: CDR1 MGHRA and CDR2 YSYEKL. CDR3 sequence: CASSRGDGYTF. CDR3 bases: TGCGCCAGCAGCCGAGGAGATGGCTACACCTTC.

The chain has TRBV19 and TRBJ1-3, with D possibly TRBD1 on 5 matching bases. Germline V gene lookup returns CDR1 LNHDA and CDR2 SQIVND (reference sequence). This CDR3 contains 13 residues. Trimming pared 9 bases from V and 0 bases from J, leaving 9 bases between. Written as DNA, the CDR3 is TGTGCCAGCTCGACAGTCTCTGGAAACACCATATATTTT. This translates into CASSTVSGNTIYF.

The chain employs TRBV19 and TRBJ2-2, with 14 bases lining up with TRBD2. The CDR3 is 18 amino acids. CDR1 and CDR2 from the germline V gene are LNHDA and SQIVND (reference sequence). With 5 bases clipped from V and 0 bases from J, the junction kept 5 bases outside the gene matches. CDR3 loop: CASSYGLAGGSNTGELFF. DNA of the CDR3: TGTGCCAGTAGTTACGGACTAGCGGGGGGTTCGAACACCGGGGAGCTGTTTTTT.

J is TRBJ1-5 and V is TRBV30; 7 nucleotides line up with TRBD1. CDR3 length: 13 amino acids. CDR1 is GTSNPN and CDR2 is SVGIG in the germline V gene (reference sequence). Trimming at V came to 5 bases and at J to 5 bases, leaving 6 bases not matched to a gene. The chain's CDR3 is CAWAGQLHQPQHF. DNA for the CDR3: TGTGCCTGGGCGGGACAGTTACATCAGCCCCAGCATTTT.

V and J are TRBV9 and TRBJ1-2; 7 bases align to TRBD1. The germline V gene has CDR1 SGDLS and CDR2 YYNGEE. With 3 bases clipped from V and 8 bases from J, the junction kept 10 bases outside the gene matches. The CDR3 extends over 14 amino acids. This CDR3 is CASSGTTGSLGYTF. CDR3 DNA: TGTGCCAGCAGCGGAACGACAGGGTCACTGGGCTACACCTTC.

V gene TRBV28 combines with J gene TRBJ2-3; D unresolved. The CDR3 runs 13 residues. V lost 5 bases and J 4 bases, leaving 10 bases between the germline ends. Germline CDR1 MDHEN, CDR2 SYDVKM. For the CDR3, the DNA is TGTGCCAGCAGTAGAGGAGATGCAGATACGCAGTATTTT. Translated, it gives CASSRGDADTQYF.

The rearrangement uses TRBV6-5 and TRBJ1-1; maybe TRBD1 (6 bases). Trimming removed 6 bases from V and 1 base from J, with 12 bases in between. Germline loops: CDR1 MNHEY, CDR2 SVGAGI. This CDR3 has 14 amino acids. CDR3 sequence: CASSQGFRNTEAFF. The CDR3 coding sequence is TGTGCCAGCAGCCAGGGGTTCAGGAACACTGAAGCTTTCTTT.

The chain uses TRBV28 and TRBJ2-1; D may be TRBD2 (6 bases). CDR1 is MDHEN, CDR2 SYDVKM, per germline. This CDR3 has 17 residues. V was clipped by 6 bases and J by 3 bases, with 21 bases between them. For the CDR3, the DNA is TGTGCCAGCAGCCACTGGGGGACTCAAAACTTCTACAATGAGCAGTTCTTC. This gives the protein CASSHWGTQNFYNEQFF. Complete variable domain (other parts from reference TRBV28 and TRBJ2-1): DVKVTQSSRYLVKRTGEKVFLECVQDMDHENMFWYRQDPGLGLRLIYFSYDVKMKEKGDIPEGYSVSREKKERFSLILESASTNQTSMYLCASSHWGTQNFYNEQFFGPGTRLTVL.

The V gene is TRBV19, the J gene TRBJ2-1, with 11 bases that match TRBD1. CDR1 is LNHDA and CDR2 is SQIVND in the germline V gene (reference sequence). This CDR3 is 14 amino acids long. With 6 bases clipped from V and 6 bases from J, the junction kept 4 bases outside the gene matches. CDR3 amino acids: CASRGQGVSNEQFF. The CDR3 DNA follows: TGTGCCAGTAGGGGACAGGGGGTTTCCAATGAGCAGTTCTTC.

V and J are TRBV5-6 and TRBJ2-7; D uncertain. Germline V lookup: CDR1 SGHDT, CDR2 YYEEEE. V gave up 2 bases and J gave up 5 bases, with 5 bases separating them. This CDR3 contains 11 residues. This CDR3 reads CASSFSDEQYF. DNA of the CDR3: TGTGCCAGCAGCTTCTCTGACGAGCAGTACTTC.